Presented here are 27 T cell receptor beta chains from one specimen sequenced in a study of Graves' ophthalmopathy and Graves' hyperthyroidism. TCR beta CDR3 amplification used RNA transcripts. First-round RT-PCR with HTBI primers preceded a second-round multiplex PCR. TCRdb passed the multiplex PCR reads through MiXCR, listing each CDR3 protein once. The sample shows about 740,000 distinct CDR3 sequences, roughly 40% of them seen only once. The sequenced sample was peripheral blood. These receptors were obtained from an adult man with Graves' ophthalmopathy.

In its sample, this clonotype was seen a few times. The chain has TRBV12-3 or TRBV12-4 and TRBJ2-7, with D possibly TRBD2 on 6 matching bases. V was pared by 6 bases and J by 0 bases, with 18 bases between. This CDR3 comprises 16 residues. The CDR3 protein is CASRHVRDSDSYEQYF. CDR3 DNA: TGTGCCAGCAGGCACGTCCGGGACTCCGACTCCTACGAGCAGTACTTC.

Worth noting for this clonotype: The junction differs from germline at one of its ends, possibly a read error. The chain carries TRBV13 and TRBJ2-7; D is unclear. This CDR3 has 14 amino acids. Germline V lookup: CDR1 PRHDT, CDR2 FYEKMQ (reference sequence). CDR3 DNA sequence: TGTGCCAGCAGCTTAGATGCCAGTGCCTACGGGCAGTACTTC. Translated, it gives CASSLDASAYGQYF.

This clonotype was detected a few times. The rearrangement uses TRBV14 and TRBJ1-2; D might be TRBD1 (5 bases). Trimming stripped 2 bases from V and 4 bases from J, with 26 bases between. The CDR3 covers 19 residues. Germline values: CDR1 SGHDN, CDR2 FVKESK. The CDR3 DNA reads TGTGCCAGCAGCCAAAATCATCGTCTCGTTTGGGGACGCAGCTATGGCTACACCTTC. Translated: CASSQNHRLVWGRSYGYTF.

The rearrangement uses TRBV7-9 and TRBJ1-1; 10 nucleotides line up with TRBD1. The germline gives CDR1 SEHNR, CDR2 FQNEAQ (reference sequence). The CDR3 sequence is 14 residues long. J lost 4 bases, V lost 7 bases, and 6 bases had no gene match. CDR3 sequence reads: CASMRQGAGTEAFF. CDR3 DNA: TGTGCCAGCATGCGACAGGGGGCTGGCACTGAAGCTTTCTTT. Supplemented by reference TRBV7-9 and TRBJ1-1, the full variable domain reads DTGVSQNPRHKITKRGQNVTFRCDPISEHNRLYWYRQTLGQGPEFLTYFQNEAQLEKSRLLSDRFSAERPKGSFSTLEIQRTEQGDSAMYLCASMRQGAGTEAFFGQGTRLTVV.

V and J are TRBV5-4 and TRBJ1-5, with no clear D. V was trimmed by 4 bases and J by 4 bases, leaving 15 bases between them. The CDR3 length is 15 residues. CDR1 and CDR2 (germline): SGHNT, YYREEE (reference sequence). In nucleotides, the CDR3 is TGTGCCAGCAGCCTATACGGACTCTGGAATCAGCCCCAGCATTTT. This encodes CASSLYGLWNQPQHF.

The rearrangement links TRBV12-3 or TRBV12-4 to TRBJ1-1, with 11 nucleotides matching TRBD1. There are 16 residues in the CDR3. J gave up 4 bases and V 6 bases, and 10 bases lay outside the gene matches. CDR3 DNA: TGTGCCAGCAGCCCATGGACAGGGGGCTTTTCCACTGAAGCTTTCTTT. Protein: CASSPWTGGFSTEAFF.

This chain connects TRBV2 to TRBJ2-7; 10 bases match TRBD2. CDR3 length equals 13 residues. Trimming took 8 bases from V and 6 from J; bases not matched to a gene: 7. Germline CDR1 SNHLY, CDR2 FYNNEI. In nucleotides, the CDR3 is TGTGCCAGCTTAGATACTAGCGGGATCGAGCAGTACTTC. This codes for CASLDTSGIEQYF.

This chain uses TRBV19 with TRBJ1-2; D is perhaps TRBD1 (6 bases). The germline CDR1 and CDR2 sequences are LNHDA and SQIVND (reference sequence). This CDR3 is built from 13 residues. V dropped 7 bases and J dropped 4 bases, with 13 bases sitting between them. In DNA, the CDR3 is TGTGCCAGTACGAACTTAGGGGGCTATGGCTACACCTTC. Translating gives CASTNLGGYGYTF.

This clonotype was observed at least ten times. This sequence joins TRBV19 and TRBJ1-5, with D perhaps TRBD1 (6 bases). Germline loops: CDR1 LNHDA, CDR2 SQIVND (reference sequence). The CDR3 is 16 amino acids. V was cut by 2 bases and J by 1 base, with 12 bases left in between. The CDR3 reads CASSIQGTRSNQPQHF. DNA of the CDR3: TGTGCCAGTAGTATACAGGGGACGAGGAGCAATCAGCCCCAGCATTTT. Full variable domain (remainder filled in from reference TRBV19 and TRBJ1-5): DGGITQSPKYLFRKEGQNVTLSCEQNLNHDAMYWYRQDPGQGLRLIYYSQIVNDFQKGDIAEGYSVSREKKESFPLTVTSAQKNPTAFYLCASSIQGTRSNQPQHFGDGTRLSIL.

The genes are TRBV15 and TRBJ1-6; a weak D match, TRBD1 (6 bases). The CDR3 contains 16 residues. From germline, CDR1 is LNHNV and CDR2 YYDKDF (reference sequence). V lost 0 bases and J 8 bases, leaving 14 bases between the germline ends. As DNA, the CDR3 is TGTGCCACCAGCAGAGAGGGTGGAGCAGGGGATTCACCCCTCCACTTT. Its protein is CATSREGGAGDSPLHF. The variable domain in full, completed from reference TRBV15 and TRBJ1-6, reads DAMVIQNPRYQVTQFGKPVTLSCSQTLNHNVMYWYQQKSSQAPKLLFHYYDKDFNNEADTPDNFQSRRPNTSFCFLDIRSPGLGDTAMYLCATSREGGAGDSPLHFGNGTRLTVT.

This clonotype was observed at least ten times. The rearrangement uses TRBV25-1 and TRBJ2-2, with D perhaps TRBD1 (5 bases). The CDR3 covers 17 residues. Germline CDR1 is MGHDK and CDR2 is SYGVNS. V was clipped by 7 bases and J by 6 bases, with 24 bases between them. CDR3 sequence (DNA): TGTGCCAGCACCATTCGACGCTCAGGGATAATATCCGGGGAGCTGTTTTTT. Encoded protein: CASTIRRSGIISGELFF.

This clonotype was seen more than once but under ten times. The chain is built from TRBV20-1 and TRBJ2-5, with D unclear. Germline values: CDR1 DFQATT, CDR2 SNEGSKA (reference sequence). The CDR3 covers 13 residues. V was pared by 0 bases and J by 2 bases, with 7 bases between. CDR3 loop: CSARDWLQETQYF. The CDR3 DNA reads as TGCAGTGCTAGAGACTGGTTGCAAGAGACCCAGTACTTC.

Only a few counts were recorded for this clonotype. The rearrangement joins TRBV27 to TRBJ1-2; TRBD1 matches 7 bases. The V gene end was trimmed by 3 bases and the J gene end by 7 bases; junction bases not matched to a gene: 5. The CDR3 totals 13 residues. In germline, CDR1 is MNHEY, CDR2 SMNVEV (reference sequence). The CDR3 protein is CASSFNTGAGYTF. The DNA for the CDR3 is TGTGCCAGCAGTTTCAATACAGGGGCTGGCTACACCTTC.

The table lists this clonotype with a count of one. The CDR3 DNA reads as TGCAGCAGTGCCTCACAGGGGACTGGGGCCAACGTCCTGACTTTC. Its translation is CSSASQGTGANVLTF. The chain joins TRBV29-1 to TRBJ2-6; 7 bases match TRBD1. The germline V gene encodes CDR1 SQVTM and CDR2 ANQGSEA. This CDR3 has 15 residues. The junction had 9 bases not matched to a gene; V was cut back by 8 bases and J by 2 bases.

On this clonotype itself: It may be a read error: a sequence one base away is much more abundant. The chain recombines TRBV7-2 with TRBJ1-3; D unclear. The CDR3 contains 14 residues. Germline values: CDR1 SGHTA, CDR2 FQGNSA. CDR3 loop: CASSRTSAGNTTYF. The CDR3 DNA is TGTGCCAGCAGCCGTACTTCAGCTGGAAACACCACATATTTT.

The CDR3 bases are TGTGCCAGCAGTTACGGGCCGGTTACCTACGAGCAGTACTTC. Protein product: CASSYGPVTYEQYF. The chain carries TRBV25-1 and TRBJ2-7; D is undetermined. The CDR3 is 14 amino acids. Germline V gene lookup returns CDR1 MGHDK and CDR2 SYGVNS. The V end was cut by 5 bases, the J end by 2 bases, with 13 bases between.

This clonotype has only a few counts. The junction departs from germline at one end; a sequencing error may be responsible. This rearrangement joins TRBV5-8 to TRBJ2-2; perhaps TRBD1 as D (5 bases). This CDR3 comprises 15 residues. Per the germline V gene, CDR1 is SGHTS and CDR2 is YDEGEE. CDR3 nucleotides: TGCGCCAGCTCTGAGGTGCAGGGAAGCACCGGGGAGCTGTTTTTT. Residues: CASSEVQGSTGELFF. Full variable domain (remainder filled in from reference TRBV5-8 and TRBJ2-2): EAGVTQSPTHLIKTRGQQATLRCSPISGHTSVYWYQQALGLGLQFLLWYDEGEERNRGNFPPRFSGRQFPNYSSELNVNALELEDSALYLCASSEVQGSTGELFFGEGSRLTVL.

This chain joins TRBV11-2 and TRBJ2-5, with a weak D call TRBD1 (5 bases). The CDR3 contains 14 residues. V dropped 0 bases and J dropped 9 bases, with 14 bases sitting between them. Per germline, CDR1 SGHAT and CDR2 FQNNGV. This chain's CDR3 is CASSLDRANQPQYF. In DNA, the CDR3 is TGTGCCAGCAGCTTAGACAGGGCCAATCAGCCCCAGTACTTC.

This clonotype was picked up a small number of times. The J gene is TRBJ1-1, the V gene TRBV7-3; TRBD1 agrees at 9 bases. V dropped 5 bases and J dropped 9; count of bases not matched to a gene: 7. The CDR3 is made up of 13 amino acids. Germline assignment: CDR1 SGHTA and CDR2 FQGTGA. The CDR3 region has the DNA TGTGCCAGCAGCCACGTAACAGGGGGCCAAGCTTTCTTT. Its translation is CASSHVTGGQAFF.

This chain connects TRBV19 to TRBJ1-2, with TRBD1 as a possible D gene (5 bases). This CDR3 is 14 amino acids long. CDR1 is LNHDA, CDR2 SQIVND, per germline (reference sequence). V was cut by 0 bases and J by 4 bases, with 9 bases left in between. CDR3 coding DNA: TGTGCCAGTAGTATAGAGTGGACACCCTATGGCTACACCTTC. As protein: CASSIEWTPYGYTF.

This clonotype has more than one count but fewer than ten. This chain links TRBV2 with TRBJ2-7; TRBD1 aligns across 9 bases. The CDR3 length is 15 residues. The V gene's germline CDR1 is SNHLY and CDR2 FYNNEI. The V segment lost 2 bases and the J segment 5 bases; nucleotides outside the gene matches: 7. CDR3 bases: TGTGCCAGCAGTGAATCGGGACAGGGAGGAGACGAGCAGTACTTC. Translating it yields CASSESGQGGDEQYF.

Ten or more counts support this clonotype. The gene calls are TRBV7-2 and TRBJ2-7; tentative D call: TRBD1 (6 bases). The V gene lost 5 bases and the J gene lost 0 bases, with 11 bases spanning the gap. This CDR3 comprises 14 residues. Germline CDR1 is SGHTA and CDR2 is FQGNSA. The CDR3 loop is CASSLDSFSYEQYF. As DNA, the CDR3 is TGTGCCAGCAGCCTGGACAGCTTCTCCTACGAGCAGTACTTC.

Ten or more counts support this clonotype. V usage is TRBV2 and J usage is TRBJ1-1; perhaps TRBD1 as D (5 bases). This CDR3 has 14 residues. Trimming shortened V by 4 bases and J by 4 bases, and 13 bases separated the two germline ends. Germline-derived CDR1 and CDR2 are SNHLY and FYNNEI. The CDR3 DNA reads TGTGCCAGCAGTGTTCTCGGGGGGAGCACTGAAGCTTTCTTT. This codes for CASSVLGGSTEAFF.

Ten or more counts support this clonotype. The rearrangement joins TRBV7-9 to TRBJ2-5; D unclear. The germline V and J ends were trimmed by 3 bases and 5 bases, with 4 bases remaining between them. In germline, CDR1 is SEHNR, CDR2 FQNEAQ (reference sequence). CDR3 length: 11 residues. The CDR3 region is CASSFLETQYF. The CDR3 DNA is TGTGCCAGCAGCTTTCTGGAGACCCAGTACTTC.

This clonotype was counted between two and nine times. The genes are TRBV19 and TRBJ1-2, with TRBD1 as a possible D gene (5 bases). V dropped 2 bases and J dropped 2 bases, with 18 bases sitting between them. The CDR3 length is 17 residues. Germline lookup yields CDR1 LNHDA and CDR2 SQIVND (reference sequence). CDR3 loop: CASSIPTGRVRNYGYTF. DNA of the CDR3: TGTGCCAGTAGTATACCCACCGGCAGGGTCCGGAACTATGGCTACACCTTC.

This clonotype was detected many times. The V and J genes are TRBV24-1 and TRBJ2-5; possibly TRBD1 for D (7 bases). There are 15 residues in the CDR3. Trimming cost V 1 base and J 3 bases, with 11 bases left between them. In germline, CDR1 is KGHDR, CDR2 SFDVKD. The CDR3 here is CATSDFSRGEETQYF. The DNA of the CDR3 is TGTGCCACCAGTGATTTTTCCAGGGGGGAAGAGACCCAGTACTTC.

This clonotype was detected only a few times. The rearrangement links TRBV6-1 to TRBJ2-5; TRBD1 matches 10 bases. The ends lost 3 bases at V and 5 bases at J; junction bases unmatched: 6. The length of the CDR3 is 15 residues. Germline V lookup: CDR1 MNHNS, CDR2 SASEGT. The CDR3 region has the DNA TGTGCCAGCAGTGAGGACAGGGGGAGGGCTGAGACCCAGTACTTC. Residues: CASSEDRGRAETQYF.